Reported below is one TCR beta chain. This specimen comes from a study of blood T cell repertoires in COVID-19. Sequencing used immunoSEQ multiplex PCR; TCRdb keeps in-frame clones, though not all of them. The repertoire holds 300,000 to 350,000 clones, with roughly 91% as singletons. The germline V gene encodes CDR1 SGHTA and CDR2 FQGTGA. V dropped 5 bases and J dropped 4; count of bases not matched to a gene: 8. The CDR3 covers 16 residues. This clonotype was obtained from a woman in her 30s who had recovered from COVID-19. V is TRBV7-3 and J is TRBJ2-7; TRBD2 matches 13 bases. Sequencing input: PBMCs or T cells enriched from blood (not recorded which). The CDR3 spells CASSPTSGGSLYEQYF. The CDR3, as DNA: TGTGCCAGCAGCCCGACTAGCGGGGGGTCCCTTTACGAGCAGTACTTC.